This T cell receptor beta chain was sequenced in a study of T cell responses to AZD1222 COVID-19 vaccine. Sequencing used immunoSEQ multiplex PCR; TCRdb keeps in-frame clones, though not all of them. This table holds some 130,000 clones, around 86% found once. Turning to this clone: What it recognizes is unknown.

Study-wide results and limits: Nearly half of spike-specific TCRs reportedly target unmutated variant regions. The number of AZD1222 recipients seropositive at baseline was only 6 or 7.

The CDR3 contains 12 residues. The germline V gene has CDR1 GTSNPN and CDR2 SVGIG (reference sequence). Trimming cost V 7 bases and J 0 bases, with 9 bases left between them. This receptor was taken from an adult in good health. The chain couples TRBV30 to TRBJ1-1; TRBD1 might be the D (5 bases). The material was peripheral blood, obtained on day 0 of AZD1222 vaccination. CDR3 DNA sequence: TGTGCCTCTCCGGGGGTGAACACTGAAGCTTTCTTT. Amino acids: CASPGVNTEAFF.